Below, one T cell receptor beta chain is given with its context. This clonotype showed up many times. There is no known antigen for this receptor. Per-base quality was not reported, and no clone a single base away is much larger than it. This entry belongs to a study of T-cell reconstitution after alpha-beta-depleted transplantation in children (dated by TCRdb to between 2015 and 2016). Concerning the study at large: Using TCR repertoire profiling, the study followed T-cell immune reconstitution in a quantitative way in children after TCRalphabeta/CD19-depleted allogeneic hematopoietic cell transplantation.

The library relied on PCR. Sequencing was performed on an Illumina HiSeq 2500. TCR libraries were prepared with molecular barcoding, using unique molecular identifiers to normalize TCRbeta repertoire quantification. TCRdb reprocessing: public reads trimmed at Q25 with fastp, clones called with MiXCR, in-frame beta chains kept. Each entry merges the rows of one CDR3 protein and shows their most common DNA and genes. A total of around 400,000 distinct CDR3 sequences appear in this sample, about a tenth of them only once. The top ten clones comprise 5% to 6.5% of the sample. V is clipped by 0 bases and J by 7 bases, and the sequence between their germline boundaries is 10 bases long. From cysteine to phenylalanine, the CDR3 is 14 amino acids long. Of the read, only the CDR3 DNA is kept; its 42 bases are in frame from base 1. The germline V gene gives CDR1 as MGHRA and CDR2 as YSYEKL.

Sequenced material: PBMCs from the stem cell graft donor, taken from the stem cell graft. The chain links TRBV4-1 with TRBJ2-1, with an unclear D gene assignment. This receptor was identified in a human donor who donated a stem cell graft to a child with acute myeloid leukemia. The DNA sequence reads TGCGCCAGCAGCCAAGATGACCAGGTAAATGAGCAGTTCTTC. Its product reads: CASSQDDQVNEQFF.